The T cell receptor (beta chain) described here comes from a study of control samples from healthy donors and cancer patients. The assay was immunoSEQ multiplex PCR, and TCRdb's table has in-frame clones only and misses some. Among 60,000 to 95,000 clones listed, roughly 80% were seen once. Germline V gives CDR1 SGHTA, CDR2 FQGNSA. The CDR3 covers 18 residues. With V trimmed by 5 bases and J by 2 bases, 11 bases remained unmatched. The sample was blood. The chain links TRBV7-2 to TRBJ2-7; 14 bases fit TRBD2. The sequence came from a man in his fifties or sixties in good health. Written as DNA, the CDR3 is TGTGCCAGCAGCCTTCGGGGACTAGCGGGGGCCCCGCCCTACGAGCAGTACTTC. Translated, it gives CASSLRGLAGAPPYEQYF.